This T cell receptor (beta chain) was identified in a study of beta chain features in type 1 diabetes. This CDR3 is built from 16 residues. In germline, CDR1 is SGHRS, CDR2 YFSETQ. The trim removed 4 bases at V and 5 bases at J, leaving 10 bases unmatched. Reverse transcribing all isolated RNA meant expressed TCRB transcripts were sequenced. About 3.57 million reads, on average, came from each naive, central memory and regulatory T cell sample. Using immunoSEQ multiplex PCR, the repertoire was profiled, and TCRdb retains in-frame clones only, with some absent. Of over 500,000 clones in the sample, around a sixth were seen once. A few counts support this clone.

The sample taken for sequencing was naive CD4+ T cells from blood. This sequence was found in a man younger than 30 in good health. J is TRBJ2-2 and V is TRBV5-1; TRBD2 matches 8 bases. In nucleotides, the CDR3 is TGCGCCAGCAGCGCGCAAGCGGGAGTGGGGACCGGGGAGCTGTTTTTT. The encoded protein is CASSAQAGVGTGELFF.